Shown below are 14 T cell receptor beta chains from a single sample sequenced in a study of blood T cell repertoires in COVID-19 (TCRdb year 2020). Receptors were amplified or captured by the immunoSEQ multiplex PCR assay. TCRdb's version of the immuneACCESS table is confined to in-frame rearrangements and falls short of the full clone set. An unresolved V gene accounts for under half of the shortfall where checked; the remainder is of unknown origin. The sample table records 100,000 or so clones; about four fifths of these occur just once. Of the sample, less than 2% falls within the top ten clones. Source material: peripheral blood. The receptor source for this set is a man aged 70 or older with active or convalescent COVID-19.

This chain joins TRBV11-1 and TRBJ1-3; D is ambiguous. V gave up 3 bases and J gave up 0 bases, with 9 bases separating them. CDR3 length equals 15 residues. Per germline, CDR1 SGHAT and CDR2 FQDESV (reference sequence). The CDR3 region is CASSFTRISGNTIYF. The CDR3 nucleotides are TGTGCCAGCAGCTTTACCAGGATCTCTGGAAACACCATATATTTT. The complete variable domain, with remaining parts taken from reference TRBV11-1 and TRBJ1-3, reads EAEVAQSPRYKITEKSQAVAFWCDPISGHATLYWYRQILGQGPELLVQFQDESVVDDSQLPKDRFSAERLKGVDSTLKIQPAELGDSAMYLCASSFTRISGNTIYFGEGSWLTVV.

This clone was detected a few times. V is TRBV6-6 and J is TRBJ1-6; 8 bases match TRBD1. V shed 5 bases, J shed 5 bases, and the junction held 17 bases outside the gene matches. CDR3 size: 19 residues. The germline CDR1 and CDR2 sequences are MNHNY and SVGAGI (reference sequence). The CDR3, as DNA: TGTGCCAGCAGTCGGGGACAGGCCAAGCAGGGAGGGAATAATTCACCCCTCCACTTT. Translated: CASSRGQAKQGGNNSPLHF.

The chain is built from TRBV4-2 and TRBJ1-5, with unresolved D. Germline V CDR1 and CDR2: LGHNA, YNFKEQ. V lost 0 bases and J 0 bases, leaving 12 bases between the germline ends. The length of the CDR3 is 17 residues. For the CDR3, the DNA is TGTGCCAGCAGCCAAGATTCGGTCTCTCGTAGCAATCAGCCCCAGCATTTT. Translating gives CASSQDSVSRSNQPQHF.

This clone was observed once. As DNA, the CDR3 is TGTGCCTGGAACCCCGGACAGGGGGAACTTAATCAGCCCCAGCATTTT. Residues: CAWNPGQGELNQPQHF. This chain joins TRBV30 and TRBJ1-5, with 10 positions matching TRBD1. V lost 4 bases and J lost 4; bases outside the gene matches: 10. Germline V gives CDR1 GTSNPN, CDR2 SVGIG (reference sequence). The CDR3 runs 16 residues. The entire variable domain, with the rest obtained from reference TRBV30 and TRBJ1-5, is as follows: SQTIHQWPATLVQPVGSPLSLECTVEGTSNPNLYWYRQAAGRGLQLLFYSVGIGQISSEVPQNLSASRPQDRQFILSSKKLLLSDSGFYLCAWNPGQGELNQPQHFGDGTRLSIL.

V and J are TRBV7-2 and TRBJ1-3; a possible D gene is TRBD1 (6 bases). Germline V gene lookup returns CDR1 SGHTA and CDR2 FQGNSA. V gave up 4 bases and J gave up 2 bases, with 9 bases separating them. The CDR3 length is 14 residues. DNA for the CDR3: TGTGCCAGCAGCTCAGGACAGCCTGGAAACACCATATATTTT. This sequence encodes CASSSGQPGNTIYF. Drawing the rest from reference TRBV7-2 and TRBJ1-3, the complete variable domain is GAGVSQSPSNKVTEKGKDVELRCDPISGHTALYWYRQSLGQGLEFLIYFQGNSAPDKSGLPSDRFSAERTGGSVSTLTIQRTQQEDSAVYLCASSSGQPGNTIYFGEGSWLTVV.

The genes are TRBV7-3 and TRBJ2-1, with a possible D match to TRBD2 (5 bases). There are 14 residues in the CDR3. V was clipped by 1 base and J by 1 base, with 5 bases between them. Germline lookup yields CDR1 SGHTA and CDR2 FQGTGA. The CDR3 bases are TGTGCCAGCAGCTTAAGCGGGTCCTACAATGAGCAGTTCTTC. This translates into CASSLSGSYNEQFF.

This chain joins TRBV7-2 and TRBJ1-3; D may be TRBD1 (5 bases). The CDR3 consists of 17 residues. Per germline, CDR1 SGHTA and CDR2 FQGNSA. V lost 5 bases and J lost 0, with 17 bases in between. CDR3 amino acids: CASSTLPPTVSGNTIYF. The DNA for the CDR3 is TGTGCCAGCAGCACGCTCCCCCCGACAGTCTCTGGAAACACCATATATTTT.

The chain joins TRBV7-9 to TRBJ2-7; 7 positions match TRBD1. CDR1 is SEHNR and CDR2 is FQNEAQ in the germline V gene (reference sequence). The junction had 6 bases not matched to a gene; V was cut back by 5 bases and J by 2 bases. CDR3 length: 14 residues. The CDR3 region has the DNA TGTGCCAGCAGCACGGGGACAGTGCCCTACGAGCAGTACTTC. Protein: CASSTGTVPYEQYF. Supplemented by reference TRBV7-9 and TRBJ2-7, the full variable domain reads DTGVSQNPRHKITKRGQNVTFRCDPISEHNRLYWYRQTLGQGPEFLTYFQNEAQLEKSRLLSDRFSAERPKGSFSTLEIQRTEQGDSAMYLCASSTGTVPYEQYFGPGTRLTVT.

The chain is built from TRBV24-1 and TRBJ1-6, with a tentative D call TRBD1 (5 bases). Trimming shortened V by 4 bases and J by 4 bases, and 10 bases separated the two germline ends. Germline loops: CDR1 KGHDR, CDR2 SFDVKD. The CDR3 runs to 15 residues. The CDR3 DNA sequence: TGTGCCACCAGTGACCGCAGGGAATATAATTCACCCCTCCACTTT. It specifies CATSDRREYNSPLHF.

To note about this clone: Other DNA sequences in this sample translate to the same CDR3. This CDR3 is CASSAGTGGWYEQYF. Written as DNA, the CDR3 is TGTGCCAGCAGCGCCGGGACAGGGGGGTGGTACGAGCAGTACTTC. The J gene is TRBJ2-7, the V gene TRBV9, with TRBD1 matching 11 bases. This CDR3 has 15 amino acids. The trim removed 3 bases at V and 4 bases at J, leaving 6 bases unmatched. Germline V CDR1 and CDR2: SGDLS, YYNGEE.

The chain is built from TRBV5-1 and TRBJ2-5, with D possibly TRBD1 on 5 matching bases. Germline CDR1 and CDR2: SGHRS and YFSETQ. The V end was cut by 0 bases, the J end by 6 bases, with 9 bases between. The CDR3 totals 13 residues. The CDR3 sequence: CASSLDQGKTQYF. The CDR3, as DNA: TGCGCCAGCAGCTTGGATCAGGGAAAGACCCAGTACTTC.

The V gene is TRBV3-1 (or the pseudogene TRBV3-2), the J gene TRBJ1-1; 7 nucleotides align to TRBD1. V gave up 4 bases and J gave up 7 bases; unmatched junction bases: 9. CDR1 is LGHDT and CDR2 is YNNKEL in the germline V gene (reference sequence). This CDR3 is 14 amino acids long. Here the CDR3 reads CASSRQTGIGEAFF. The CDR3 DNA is TGTGCCAGCAGCCGTCAGACAGGGATTGGTGAAGCTTTCTTT.

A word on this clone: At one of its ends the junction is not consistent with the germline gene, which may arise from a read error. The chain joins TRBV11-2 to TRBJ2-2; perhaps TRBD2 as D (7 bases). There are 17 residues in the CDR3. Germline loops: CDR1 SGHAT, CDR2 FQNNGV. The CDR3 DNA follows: TGTGCCAGCCGCTTGACCCCCCTGGGCGGGGGCGGCGGGGAGCTGTTTTTT. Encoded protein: CASRLTPLGGGGGELFF.

The CDR3 spells CASSPRTGADTQYF. The CDR3, as DNA: TGTGCCAGCAGCCCCAGAACAGGCGCCGATACGCAGTATTTT. V gene TRBV7-3 combines with J gene TRBJ2-3; a weak D match, TRBD1 (5 bases). This CDR3 has 14 amino acids. Germline V gives CDR1 SGHTA, CDR2 FQGTGA. The V end lost 5 bases, the J end lost 6 bases, and 15 bases lay between the germline ends.